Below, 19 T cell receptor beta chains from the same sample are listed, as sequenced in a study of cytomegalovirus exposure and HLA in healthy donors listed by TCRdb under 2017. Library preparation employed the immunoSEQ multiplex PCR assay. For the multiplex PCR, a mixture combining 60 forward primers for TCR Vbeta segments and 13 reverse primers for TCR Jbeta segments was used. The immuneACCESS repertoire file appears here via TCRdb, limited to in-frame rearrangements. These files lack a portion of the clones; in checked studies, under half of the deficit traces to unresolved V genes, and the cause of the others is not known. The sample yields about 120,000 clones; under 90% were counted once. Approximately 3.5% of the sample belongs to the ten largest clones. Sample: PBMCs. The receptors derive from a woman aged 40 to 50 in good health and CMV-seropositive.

Here the CDR3 reads CASSSPGSQIYNEQFF. The CDR3, as DNA: TGTGCCAGCAGTTCACCTGGTTCGCAGATATACAATGAGCAGTTCTTC. The chain links TRBV28 to TRBJ2-1; D remains ambiguous. V lost 4 bases, J lost 4 bases, and 17 bases lay in between. Germline loops: CDR1 MDHEN, CDR2 SYDVKM. The CDR3 runs to 16 residues.

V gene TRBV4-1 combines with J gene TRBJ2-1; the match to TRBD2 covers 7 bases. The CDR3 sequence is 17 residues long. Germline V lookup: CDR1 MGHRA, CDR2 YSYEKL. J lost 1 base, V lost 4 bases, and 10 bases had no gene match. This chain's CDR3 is CASSPQIGGRSYNEQFF. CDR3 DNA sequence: TGCGCCAGCAGCCCCCAGATCGGGGGGAGGTCCTACAATGAGCAGTTCTTC.

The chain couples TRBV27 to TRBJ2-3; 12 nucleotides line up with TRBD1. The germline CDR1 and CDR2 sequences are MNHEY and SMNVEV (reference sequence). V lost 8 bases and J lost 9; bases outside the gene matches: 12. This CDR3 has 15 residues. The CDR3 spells CASPRGTGGEGTQYF. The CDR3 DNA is TGTGCCAGCCCCCGCGGGACAGGGGGCGAGGGGACGCAGTATTTT.

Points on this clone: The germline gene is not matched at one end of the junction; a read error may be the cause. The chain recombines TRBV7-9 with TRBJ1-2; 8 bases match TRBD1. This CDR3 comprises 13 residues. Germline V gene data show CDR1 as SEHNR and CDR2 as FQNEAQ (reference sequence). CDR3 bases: TGTTCCAGCAGCGACAGGGGAGGTGAGGGCTACACCTTC. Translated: CSSSDRGGEGYTF.

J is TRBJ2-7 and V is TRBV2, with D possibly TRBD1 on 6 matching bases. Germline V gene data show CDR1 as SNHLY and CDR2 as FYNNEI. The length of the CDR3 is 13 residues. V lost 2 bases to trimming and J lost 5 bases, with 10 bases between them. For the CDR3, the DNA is TGTGCCAGCAGTGAACAGGGGTTGAACGAGCAGTACTTC. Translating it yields CASSEQGLNEQYF.

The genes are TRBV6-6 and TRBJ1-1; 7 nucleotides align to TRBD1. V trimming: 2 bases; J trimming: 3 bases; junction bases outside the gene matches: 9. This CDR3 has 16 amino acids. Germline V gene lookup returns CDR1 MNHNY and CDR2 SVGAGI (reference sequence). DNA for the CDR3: TGTGCCAGCAGTTACCTTAACAGGGGATCGGACACTGAAGCTTTCTTT. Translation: CASSYLNRGSDTEAFF.

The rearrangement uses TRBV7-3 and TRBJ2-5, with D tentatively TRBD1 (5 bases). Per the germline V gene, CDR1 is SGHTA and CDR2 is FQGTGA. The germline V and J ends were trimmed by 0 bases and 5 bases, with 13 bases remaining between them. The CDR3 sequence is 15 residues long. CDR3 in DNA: TGTGCCAGCAGCTTAACAATAGGACACGGGGAGACCCAGTACTTC. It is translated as CASSLTIGHGETQYF.

This chain's CDR3 is CASSQAGGGYNEQFF. Written as DNA, the CDR3 is TGTGCCAGCAGCCAAGCGGGAGGGGGCTACAATGAGCAGTTCTTC. The J gene is TRBJ2-1, the V gene TRBV5-4; the match to TRBD2 covers 10 bases. The CDR3 has 15 amino acids. Germline values: CDR1 SGHNT, CDR2 YYREEE (reference sequence). V lost 4 bases, J lost 3 bases, and 4 bases stayed unmatched.

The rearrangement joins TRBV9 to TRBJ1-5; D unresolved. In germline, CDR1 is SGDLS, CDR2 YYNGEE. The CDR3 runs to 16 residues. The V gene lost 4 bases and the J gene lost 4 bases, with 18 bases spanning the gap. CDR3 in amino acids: CASSPVRLEANQPQHF. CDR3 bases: TGTGCCAGCAGCCCCGTCCGTTTAGAGGCAAATCAGCCCCAGCATTTT.

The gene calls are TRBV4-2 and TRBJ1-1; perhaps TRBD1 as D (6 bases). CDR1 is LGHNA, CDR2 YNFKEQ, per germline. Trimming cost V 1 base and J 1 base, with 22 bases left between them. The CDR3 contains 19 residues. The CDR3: CASSQGEGILTGSNTEAFF. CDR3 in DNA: TGTGCCAGCAGCCAAGGGGAGGGTATATTGACAGGCTCGAACACTGAAGCTTTCTTT.

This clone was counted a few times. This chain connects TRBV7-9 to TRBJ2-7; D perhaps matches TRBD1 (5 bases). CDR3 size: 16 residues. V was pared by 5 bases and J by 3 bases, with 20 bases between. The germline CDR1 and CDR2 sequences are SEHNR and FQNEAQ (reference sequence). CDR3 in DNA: TGTGCCAGCAGCCCGGAGTCCGACAGTTTTTTCTACGAGCAGTACTTC. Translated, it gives CASSPESDSFFYEQYF.

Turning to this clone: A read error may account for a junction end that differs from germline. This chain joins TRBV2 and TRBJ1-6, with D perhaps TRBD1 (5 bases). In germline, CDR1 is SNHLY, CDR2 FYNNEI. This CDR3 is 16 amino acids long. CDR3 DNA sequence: TGTGCCAGCAGAGAAGACAGTGCCTCCTATAATTCACCCCTCCACTTT. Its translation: CASREDSASYNSPLHF. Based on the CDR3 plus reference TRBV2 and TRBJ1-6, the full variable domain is EPEVTQTPSHQVTQMGQEVILRCVPISNHLYFYWYRQILGQKVEFLVSFYNNEISEKSEIFDDQFSVERPDGSNFTLKIRSTKLEDSAMYFCASREDSASYNSPLHFGNGTRLTVT.

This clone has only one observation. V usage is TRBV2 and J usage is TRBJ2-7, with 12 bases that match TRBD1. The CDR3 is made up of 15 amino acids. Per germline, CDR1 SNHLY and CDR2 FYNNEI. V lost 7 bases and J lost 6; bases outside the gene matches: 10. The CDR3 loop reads CASKVWRDRGREQYF. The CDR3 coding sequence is TGTGCCAGCAAGGTGTGGAGGGACAGGGGGCGCGAGCAGTACTTC.

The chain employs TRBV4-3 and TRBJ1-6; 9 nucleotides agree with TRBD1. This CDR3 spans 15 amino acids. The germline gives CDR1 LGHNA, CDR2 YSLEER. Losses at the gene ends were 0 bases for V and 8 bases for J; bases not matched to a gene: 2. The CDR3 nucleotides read TGCGCCAGCAGCCAAGACCGGGACAGGGATTCACCCCTCCACTTT. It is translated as CASSQDRDRDSPLHF.

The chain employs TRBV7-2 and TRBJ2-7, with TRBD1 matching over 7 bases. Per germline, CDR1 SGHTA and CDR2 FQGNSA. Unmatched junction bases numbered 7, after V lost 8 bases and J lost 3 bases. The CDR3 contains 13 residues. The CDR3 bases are TGTGCCAGCGAGACGGGACAGAGCTACGAGCAGTACTTC. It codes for CASETGQSYEQYF.

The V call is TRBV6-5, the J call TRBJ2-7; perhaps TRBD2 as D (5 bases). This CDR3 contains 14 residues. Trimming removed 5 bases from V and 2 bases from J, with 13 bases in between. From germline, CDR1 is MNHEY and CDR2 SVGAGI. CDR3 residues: CASSVSGNTYEQYF. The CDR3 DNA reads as TGTGCCAGCAGTGTTTCCGGGAATACCTACGAGCAGTACTTC.

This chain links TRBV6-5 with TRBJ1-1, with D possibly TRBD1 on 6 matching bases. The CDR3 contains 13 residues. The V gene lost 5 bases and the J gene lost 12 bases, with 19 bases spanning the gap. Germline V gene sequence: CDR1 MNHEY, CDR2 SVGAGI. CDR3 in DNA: TGTGCCAGCAGTGAAGGGGACACACACCTTACTTTCTTT. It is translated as CASSEGDTHLTFF.

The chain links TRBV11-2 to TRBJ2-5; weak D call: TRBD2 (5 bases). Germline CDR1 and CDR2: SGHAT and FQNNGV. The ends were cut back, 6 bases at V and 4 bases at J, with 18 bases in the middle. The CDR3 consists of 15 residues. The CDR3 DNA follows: TGTGCCAGCAGGCCGGGGTCAATAAGTGCAGAGACCCAGTACTTC. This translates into CASRPGSISAETQYF.

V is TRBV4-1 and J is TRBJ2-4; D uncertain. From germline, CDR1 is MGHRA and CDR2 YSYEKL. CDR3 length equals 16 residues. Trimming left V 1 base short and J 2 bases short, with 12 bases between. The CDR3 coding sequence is TGCGCCAGCAGCCAAGGAGAAATGGTTACCAAAAACATTCAGTACTTC. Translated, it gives CASSQGEMVTKNIQYF.